This T cell receptor (beta chain) was captured in a study of shared clonotypes between healthy human individuals. This CDR3 comprises 17 residues. V shed 2 bases and J shed 2 bases, with 19 bases lying between them. The V gene's germline CDR1 is SGHNT and CDR2 YYREEE (reference sequence). Regarding this clone: The target antigen is unknown.

Researchers partitioned CD4+ cells into CD45RA+ naive and CD45RA-negative memory subsets. Study conclusions and caveats: The rarefaction results pointed to incomplete sorted-subset sequencing despite large depth.

Profiling relied on immunoSEQ multiplex PCR, and the TCRdb table lists in-frame clones only, not all of them. The repertoire includes some 2,000,000 clones, almost 96% of them detected once, and around 0.13% sits in the top ten. The clonotype was recovered from a man younger than 35 in good health. The J gene is TRBJ2-5, the V gene TRBV5-4; unclear D gene. Sequencing was carried out using naive CD4+ T cells sorted from blood. Subset meaning: CD45RA+ positively selected. CDR3 amino acids: CASSFRTALIGQETQYF. The CDR3 DNA sequence: TGTGCCAGCAGCTTTAGAACGGCCTTAATAGGGCAAGAGACCCAGTACTTC.